What follows describes a single T cell receptor (beta chain). This clonotype has a handful of counts. What antigen it recognizes has not been identified. No quality values exist for individual bases; no much larger clone is one base distant. The germline V gene sets CDR1 to SGHNT and CDR2 to YENEEA. The V end gives up 1 base and the J end 2 bases, leaving 2 bases in the junction not matched to a gene. The CDR3 runs 15 amino acids, cysteine and phenylalanine included. Kept here is only the CDR3 DNA, which spans 45 bases and is read in frame from base 1. Whole blood was used without fractionating the cells, so the repertoire represented all peripheral T cells without sorting. A roughly 2.4 ml sample of peripheral blood was drawn into Tempus tubes for RNA extraction. HIV-infected adults who had not yet received antiretroviral therapy and were about to begin treatment were enrolled, with the first sixteen eligible patients processed. Patients with febrile or AIDS-related illness, tumors, hepatitis B or C coinfection, immunomodulatory therapy, recent vaccination or treatment interruptions were excluded from enrollment. Residual genomic DNA was removed with the TURBO-DNase kit and globin mRNA was depleted with GLOBINclear. Just before antiretroviral therapy was started, pretreatment blood was collected from HIV-infected patients.

The sample belongs to a study of HIV-infected patients and healthy controls (dated by TCRdb to about 2014). Turning to the overall study: After three months of therapy, CD4 counts in most of the 16 patients increased to a modest but significant degree while remaining below normal ranges. An undetectable viral load was attained by 11 of 16 patients by the second bleed and by all patients after a further year of therapy. The study asked whether deep sequencing of the TCR repertoire from small blood samples of HIV patients could detect immune perturbation and reconstitution. Patients lacked overall T-cell lymphocytopenia, and total CDR3 counts per chain did not differ significantly from controls. The CD4:CD8 ratio rose slightly, whereas CD8 counts showed no consistent shift during early therapy.

SuperScript III was used to reverse transcribe 500 ng RNA with primers targeting the alpha and beta constant regions. Separate alpha and beta chain libraries were made by chain-specific third strand synthesis with multiplexing indices. The protocol used a single primer pair to amplify all rearrangements within a chain, which avoided primer bias, and attached molecular barcodes to each cDNA molecule. Purified cDNA was joined by T4 RNA Ligase 1 to a 5' RACE adapter carrying a random hexamer and the SP2 sequencing primer site. Second strand synthesis was performed with Phusion polymerase and primed from the SP2 site, and slow temperature ramps were applied to favor optimal annealing. The 12-nucleotide barcode on each molecule comprised two random hexamer sequences, both introduced before amplification and concatenated. P5 and P7 adapter elements plus a second index were added in a short first PCR, which was followed by a roughly 23-cycle amplification PCR with P5s and P7 primers. A total of roughly 30 PCR cycles were applied to the libraries, which were quantified on a Qubit, sized on a Bioanalyzer, and diluted to about 4.4 nM. Normalized libraries were sequenced on an Illumina MiSeq with 2 x 250 paired-end kits. Into about 10 ul Tris-Cl, the reverse transcription reactions were eluted following cleanup on MinElute columns. A 1:1 ratio of AMPure XP beads was used to clean the adapter ligations after they had run for roughly 25 hours at 16 degrees C. As for how the authors treated the data: A modified Decombinator that output V, J, insert and barcode information was used to process the demultiplexed FASTQ files. Sequences sharing a barcode but differing from the dominant sequence were discarded as errors, and barcodes clustered at Levenshtein distance 3 were counted to estimate original cDNA molecules. Downstream analyses used R packages ineq, vegan, igraph and RCytoscape, with IMGT nomenclature and CDR3 definitions. To avoid skew from clonal expansion, each TCR was counted once, and V gene usage was computed over distinct sequences. Within a donor, similarity networks joined unique CDR3 amino acid sequences in every case where two of them were separated by a single Levenshtein edit. The authors compiled published HIV-specific CDR3s (about 92 alpha, roughly 760 beta) and CMV-specific CDR3s (roughly 12 alpha, roughly 250 beta) and searched for them in the repertoires. Lower sequence numbers were not the cause of the decreased diversity in patients, as random subsampling to size-matched repertoires showed. The public reads were run again by TCRdb, first through fastp at Q25 and then through MiXCR, and only productive beta chains were kept. Each CDR3 protein gets just one entry, which takes the most common genes and DNA from the rows behind it. The V and J calls follow TCRdb's processing rather than the paper's. The sample profile shows approximately 3,300 distinct CDR3 sequences; roughly 21% of them were found once. The ten largest clones add up to approximately 28% of the sample.

Points the paper makes about the study in general: Size-matched repertoire data did not replicate the apparent post-therapy recovery of the Gini index in HIV-infected patients. During therapy, HIV-associated CDR3s significantly decreased in frequency, while CMV-associated CDR3s did not change significantly, though most became more frequent. Compared with untreated HIV+ repertoires, healthy control repertoires had roughly threefold more distinct CDR3s and higher Shannon diversity. HIV-infected repertoires had significantly higher mean Gini indices than controls, possibly reflecting oligoclonality. By Jaccard index and by the count of highly shared sequences, healthy controls shared more CDR3s between individuals than HIV+ patients did. Rare events from HIV-infected data received too much weight under size-matching, and comparisons were complicated by unequal numbers of distinct sequences between patients and controls. MAIT cell alpha-chain CDR3s were present at high frequency in healthy controls but severely depleted in HIV+ repertoires. The study cohorts differed slightly in age and sex profile, but those differences did not account for the observed differences in diversity. Using whole blood restricted sequencing depth and prevented separating the dynamics of distinct T-cell subpopulations. Processing was restricted to sixteen HIV-infected individuals, which the authors judged to be a major constraint on the generalizability of the findings. The pairing of alpha and beta chains was not determined in the samples. Eight alpha and eight beta V genes showed significantly different mean usage between HIV-infected patients and controls. The study did not determine donor HLA types.

The TCR comes from an adult with HIV infection. The chain couples TRBV11-3 to TRBJ2-7, with 10 bases matching TRBD2. The source material was blood, sampled before antiretroviral therapy. The nucleotide sequence is given as TGTGCCAGCAGCTTAGGGACTAGCGGAGCCTACGAGCAGTACTTC. Translated, it reads CASSLGTSGAYEQYF.